One and the same sample provided the 32 T cell receptor beta chains below, sequenced in a study of T cell responses to AZD1222 COVID-19 vaccine. The table came from immunoSEQ multiplex PCR; TCRdb's copy has only in-frame clones and leaves some out. Among about 100,000 clones listed, 87% were seen once. This sample comprised peripheral blood, obtained on day 0 of MenACWY control vaccination. The receptors here all came from an adult in good health.

This sequence joins TRBV5-1 and TRBJ2-1; possibly TRBD2 for D (6 bases). CDR3 length equals 16 residues. V gave up 2 bases and J gave up 7 bases, with 19 bases separating them. Germline assignment: CDR1 SGHRS and CDR2 YFSETQ. The CDR3 nucleotides are TGCGCCAGCAGCTTTGGGCGGGGCCCTCCTTTGAATGAGCAGTTCTTC. This translates into CASSFGRGPPLNEQFF.

This rearrangement joins TRBV9 to TRBJ1-2; D is unclear. Trimming took 0 bases from V and 4 from J, leaving 10 bases between them. CDR3 length: 14 amino acids. The V gene's germline CDR1 is SGDLS and CDR2 YYNGEE. CDR3 region: CASSVVSSSYGYTF. CDR3 nucleotide sequence: TGTGCCAGCAGCGTAGTCTCTTCCTCCTATGGCTACACCTTC.

This chain joins TRBV9 and TRBJ1-3; the D is unclear. The CDR3 spans 16 residues. CDR1 and CDR2 (germline): SGDLS, YYNGEE. The V gene lost 2 bases and the J gene lost 0 bases, with 12 bases spanning the gap. The CDR3 bases are TGTGCCAGCAGCGTCGCATCCGGGTCCTCTGGAAACACCATATATTTT. It specifies CASSVASGSSGNTIYF.

The V and J genes are TRBV7-6 and TRBJ2-7; 10 positions match TRBD1. The CDR3 spans 15 residues. Germline loops: CDR1 SGHVS, CDR2 FNYEAQ. Trimming cost V 5 bases and J 3 bases; bases outside gene matches: 7. The DNA of the CDR3 is TGTGCCAGCAGCGCCGGGACAGGGGCCTACTACGAGCAGTACTTC. Encoded protein: CASSAGTGAYYEQYF.

The chain uses TRBV2 and TRBJ2-5; no firm D call. This CDR3 contains 12 residues. Per germline, CDR1 SNHLY and CDR2 FYNNEI. V lost 8 bases and J 3 bases, leaving 10 bases between the germline ends. The CDR3 DNA reads as TGTGCCAGCGAGAGACGCGAAGAGACCCAGTACTTC. It encodes CASERREETQYF.

The chain has TRBV5-1 and TRBJ1-1; D unclear. V was cut by 4 bases and J by 1 base, with 11 bases left in between. Germline V CDR1 and CDR2: SGHRS, YFSETQ. This CDR3 contains 14 residues. For the CDR3, the DNA is TGCGCCAGCAGCATGTCGACCTCGAACACTGAAGCTTTCTTT. Encoded protein: CASSMSTSNTEAFF.

The CDR3 DNA is TGTGCCATCAGTGCGGACAGGGGTTTCTCTGGAAACACCATATATTTT. Translating it yields CAISADRGFSGNTIYF. The V and J genes are TRBV10-3 and TRBJ1-3; TRBD1 agrees at 9 bases. This CDR3 has 16 residues. Per the germline V gene, CDR1 is ENHRY and CDR2 is SYGVKD. J lost 0 bases, V lost 4 bases, and 4 bases had no gene match.

This clone has just a few counts. V is TRBV19 and J is TRBJ2-7, with D maybe TRBD2 (7 bases). CDR3 length: 15 residues. The germline gives CDR1 LNHDA, CDR2 SQIVND (reference sequence). Between the trimmed V and J ends, which lost 3 bases and 0 bases, there was a span of 12 bases. The CDR3 DNA reads as TGTGCCAGTAGTATGTGGCGGGGGCGCTCCTACGAGCAGTACTTC. Translation: CASSMWRGRSYEQYF.

V and J are TRBV5-1 and TRBJ1-2; weak D call: TRBD1 (6 bases). The CDR3 runs to 14 residues. V was trimmed by 0 bases and J by 6 bases, leaving 12 bases between them. The germline gives CDR1 SGHRS, CDR2 YFSETQ. The CDR3, as DNA: TGCGCCAGCAGCTTGGAGGGACAAAATAATGGCTACACCTTC. It encodes CASSLEGQNNGYTF.

J is TRBJ1-5 and V is TRBV19, with 7 positions matching TRBD1. V shed 5 bases and J 0 bases; nucleotides not matched to a gene: 10. This CDR3 spans 17 amino acids. Germline V gene sequence: CDR1 LNHDA, CDR2 SQIVND (reference sequence). CDR3 region: CASSSSPTGYSNQPQHF. In DNA, the CDR3 is TGTGCCAGTAGTTCCTCCCCGACAGGGTATAGCAATCAGCCCCAGCATTTT.

As DNA, the CDR3 is TGTGCCAGCAGTTCCGGGACAGGAGCGAACTATGGCTACACCTTC. Protein product: CASSSGTGANYGYTF. V gene TRBV6-2 or TRBV6-3 combines with J gene TRBJ1-2; TRBD1 agrees at 8 bases. Germline CDR1 and CDR2: MNHEY and SVGEGT. The CDR3 totals 15 residues. Losses at the gene ends were 4 bases for V and 2 bases for J; bases not matched to a gene: 6.

The chain carries TRBV10-3 and TRBJ1-6; D is perhaps TRBD1 (5 bases). Germline V lookup: CDR1 ENHRY, CDR2 SYGVKD. The V gene lost 8 bases and the J gene lost 10 bases, with 12 bases spanning the gap. CDR3 length equals 12 residues. CDR3 sequence reads: CAIGAGESPLHF. The CDR3 DNA follows: TGTGCCATCGGTGCGGGGGAATCACCCCTCCACTTT.

The J gene is TRBJ2-5, the V gene TRBV18; D is unresolved. Trimming pared 3 bases from V and 1 base from J, leaving 12 bases between. Germline V gene sequence: CDR1 KGHSH, CDR2 LQKENI. The CDR3 runs to 15 residues. CDR3 sequence (DNA): TGTGCCAGCTCACCGCCGAGCCAGTTCCAAGAGACCCAGTACTTC. Translation gives CASSPPSQFQETQYF.

The chain links TRBV18 to TRBJ1-6; D unclear. The V gene lost 0 bases and the J gene lost 9 bases, with 9 bases spanning the gap. The CDR3 length is 14 residues. From germline, CDR1 is KGHSH and CDR2 LQKENI. The CDR3 coding sequence is TGTGCCAGCTCACCACCGACTGGAGCTTCACCCCTCCACTTT. This encodes CASSPPTGASPLHF.

The genes are TRBV28 and TRBJ2-2, with D perhaps TRBD1 (6 bases). V dropped 6 bases and J dropped 5 bases, with 16 bases sitting between them. The CDR3 contains 15 residues. Germline CDR1 reads MDHEN; CDR2 reads SYDVKM. CDR3 DNA: TGTGCCAGCAGGACCGGACAGTTTTTGACCGGGGAGCTGTTTTTT. Its translation: CASRTGQFLTGELFF.

The gene calls are TRBV27 and TRBJ1-5; D remains unclear. The CDR3 extends over 15 amino acids. Trimming took off 6 bases at V and 0 bases at J, with 12 bases between the two ends. CDR1 is MNHEY and CDR2 is SMNVEV in the germline V gene (reference sequence). The CDR3 sequence: CASRMREYSNQPQHF. The CDR3 coding sequence is TGTGCCAGCAGAATGCGGGAATATAGCAATCAGCCCCAGCATTTT.

This clone showed up just once. The chain carries TRBV29-1 and TRBJ1-2; 7 bases align to TRBD1. CDR3 length: 11 residues. Trimming cost V 6 bases and J 7 bases; bases outside gene matches: 5. Germline V lookup: CDR1 SQVTM, CDR2 ANQGSEA. CDR3 DNA sequence: TGCAGCGTGGGGACAGACGGTGGCTACACCTTC. Encoded protein: CSVGTDGGYTF.

The gene calls are TRBV24-1 and TRBJ2-3, with 8 bases identical to TRBD1. The CDR3 has 15 amino acids. Germline values: CDR1 KGHDR, CDR2 SFDVKD. The V and J ends lost 9 bases and 5 bases, in that order; junction bases with no gene match: 12. CDR3 sequence: CATQTGSRGRDTQYF. CDR3 coding DNA: TGTGCCACCCAGACCGGAAGCAGGGGGCGAGATACGCAGTATTTT.

The chain couples TRBV4-1 to TRBJ1-4; D gene ambiguous. The CDR3 runs 12 residues. The germline V and J ends were trimmed by 3 bases and 8 bases, with 7 bases remaining between them. Germline CDR1 is MGHRA and CDR2 is YSYEKL. The CDR3 DNA sequence: TGCGCCAGCAGCCAGCAGGAGGAAAAACTGTTTTTT. Protein sequence: CASSQQEEKLFF.

The chain is built from TRBV18 and TRBJ2-2; D not certain. Trimming stripped 3 bases from V and 5 bases from J, with 10 bases between. The CDR3 contains 14 residues. From germline, CDR1 is KGHSH and CDR2 LQKENI. The CDR3, as DNA: TGTGCCAGCTCACCTCTTGCCCAGACCGGGGAGCTGTTTTTT. Translated, it gives CASSPLAQTGELFF.

The chain is built from TRBV10-3 and TRBJ2-7; 7 nucleotides align to TRBD1. Unmatched junction bases numbered 9, after V lost 4 bases and J lost 6 bases. Germline lookup yields CDR1 ENHRY and CDR2 SYGVKD. The CDR3 sequence is 14 residues long. The CDR3 DNA reads TGTGCCATCAGTGGGAGGACAGGCGGTAGCGAGCAGTACTTC. The encoded protein is CAISGRTGGSEQYF.

V is TRBV9 and J is TRBJ2-3, with 7 nucleotides matching TRBD1. CDR1 is SGDLS and CDR2 is YYNGEE in the germline V gene. This CDR3 region has 14 residues. The ends lost 4 bases at V and 6 bases at J; junction bases unmatched: 8. The DNA for the CDR3 is TGTGCCAGCAGCCCGAGTCCGGACAGGGATACGCAGTATTTT. It encodes CASSPSPDRDTQYF. Filled out from reference TRBV9 and TRBJ2-3, the complete variable domain reads DSGVTQTPKHLITATGQRVTLRCSPRSGDLSVYWYQQSLDQGLQFLIQYYNGEERAKGNILERFSAQQFPDLHSELNLSSLELGDSALYFCASSPSPDRDTQYFGPGTRLTVL.

The chain recombines TRBV14 with TRBJ2-7; 8 bases are shared with TRBD1. The CDR3 extends over 17 amino acids. Germline assignment: CDR1 SGHDN and CDR2 FVKESK. V was clipped by 1 base and J by 3 bases; unmatched bases: 11. The CDR3, as DNA: TGTGCCAGCAGCCAAGCGGGGTGGTGGACAGGGCTCTACGAGCAGTACTTC. Translation: CASSQAGWWTGLYEQYF.

As for this clone: The junction shows a germline mismatch at one end, possibly a read error. This chain connects TRBV10-2 to TRBJ1-1, with TRBD1 identical over 12 bases. The CDR3 is 15 amino acids. CDR1 WSHSY and CDR2 SAAADI come from the germline V gene. The CDR3 spells CACRGDRGLRTEAFF. CDR3 bases: TGCGCCTGCAGAGGGGACAGGGGGCTTCGTACTGAAGCTTTCTTT.

The chain recombines TRBV6-2 or TRBV6-3 with TRBJ1-1, with D possibly being TRBD1 (5 bases). This CDR3 comprises 15 residues. Germline V gene lookup returns CDR1 MNHEY and CDR2 SVGEGT. Trimming removed 0 bases from V and 4 bases from J, with 12 bases in between. DNA for the CDR3: TGTGCCAGCAGTTACTCGGCAGGGTCGAGCACTGAAGCTTTCTTT. It specifies CASSYSAGSSTEAFF.

The genes are TRBV6-5 and TRBJ1-1, with TRBD1 identical over 11 bases. The CDR3 length is 14 residues. In germline, CDR1 is MNHEY, CDR2 SVGAGI. The junction had 2 bases not matched to a gene; V was cut back by 5 bases and J by 3 bases. The CDR3 protein is CASSRTGGYTEAFF. As DNA, the CDR3 is TGTGCCAGCAGTAGGACAGGGGGCTACACTGAAGCTTTCTTT.

The V call is TRBV30, the J call TRBJ1-6; the D is unclear. The CDR3 spans 13 residues. Germline V CDR1 and CDR2: GTSNPN, SVGIG (reference sequence). V lost 4 bases and J 8 bases, leaving 12 bases between the germline ends. The CDR3 DNA reads as TGTGCCTGGACCTCGTCTCGCGATTCACCCCTCCACTTT. It specifies CAWTSSRDSPLHF.

In the case of this clone: Relative to the germline gene, one junction end is altered; a read error may explain this. The V gene is TRBV12-3 or TRBV12-4, the J gene TRBJ1-3, with TRBD1 as a possible D gene (5 bases). The CDR3 is 10 residues long. For the CDR3, the DNA is TGTGCCAGCAGTCCCGGACATCCACAGTTT. The encoded protein is CASSPGHPQF.

This chain links TRBV7-9 with TRBJ2-2; D not resolved. The V end lost 3 bases, the J end lost 6 bases, and 5 bases lay between the germline ends. This CDR3 is built from 12 residues. Per the germline V gene, CDR1 is SEHNR and CDR2 is FQNEAQ (reference sequence). The CDR3 protein is CASSFQAGELFF. CDR3 DNA sequence: TGTGCCAGCAGCTTTCAGGCCGGGGAGCTGTTTTTT.

The gene calls are TRBV27 and TRBJ2-5; D gene ambiguous. The germline gives CDR1 MNHEY, CDR2 SMNVEV (reference sequence). The V and J ends lost 2 bases and 5 bases respectively, with 3 bases between them. This CDR3 is 11 amino acids long. The CDR3 protein is CASSLMETQYF. CDR3 in DNA: TGTGCCAGCAGTTTAATGGAGACCCAGTACTTC.

The chain carries TRBV15 and TRBJ1-5, with D perhaps matching TRBD1 (5 bases). Germline CDR1 and CDR2: LNHNV and YYDKDF (reference sequence). V was cut by 1 base and J by 9 bases, with 16 bases left in between. There are 15 residues in the CDR3. In DNA form, the CDR3 reads TGTGCCACCAGCAGAGGTTTGGGGATCCAGGGGCCCCAGCATTTT. It encodes CATSRGLGIQGPQHF.

In DNA form, the CDR3 reads TGTGCCAGCAGTTTGTTTGCCGATGAAAAACTGTTTTTT. This sequence encodes CASSLFADEKLFF. The J gene is TRBJ1-4, the V gene TRBV12-3 or TRBV12-4, with D hard to call. Trimming removed 3 bases at V and 6 bases at J, with 8 bases between. This CDR3 is 13 amino acids long.